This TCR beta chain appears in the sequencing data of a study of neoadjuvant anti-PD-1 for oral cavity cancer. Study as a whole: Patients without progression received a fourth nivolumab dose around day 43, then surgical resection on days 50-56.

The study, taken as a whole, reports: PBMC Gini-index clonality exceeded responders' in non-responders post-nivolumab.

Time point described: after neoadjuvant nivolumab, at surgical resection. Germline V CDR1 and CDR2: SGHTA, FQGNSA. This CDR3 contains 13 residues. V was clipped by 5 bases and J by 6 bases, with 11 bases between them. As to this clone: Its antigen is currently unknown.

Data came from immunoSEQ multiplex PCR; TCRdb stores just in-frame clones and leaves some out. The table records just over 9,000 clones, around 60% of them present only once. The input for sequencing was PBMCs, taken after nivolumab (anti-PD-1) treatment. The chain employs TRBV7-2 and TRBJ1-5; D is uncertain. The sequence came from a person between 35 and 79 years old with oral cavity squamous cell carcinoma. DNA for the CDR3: TGTGCCAGCAGCCCGGAAGCGTTTCAGCCCCAGCATTTT. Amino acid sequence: CASSPEAFQPQHF.